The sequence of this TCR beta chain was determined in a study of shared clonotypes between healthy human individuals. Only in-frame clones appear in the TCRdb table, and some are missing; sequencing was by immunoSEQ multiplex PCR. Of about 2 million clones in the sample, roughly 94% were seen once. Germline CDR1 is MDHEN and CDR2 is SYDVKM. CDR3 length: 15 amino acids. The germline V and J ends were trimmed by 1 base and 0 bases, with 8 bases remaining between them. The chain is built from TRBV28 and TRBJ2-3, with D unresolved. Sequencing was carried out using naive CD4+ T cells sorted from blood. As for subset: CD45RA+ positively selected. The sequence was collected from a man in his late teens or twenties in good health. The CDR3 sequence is CASSLSRPSTDTQYF. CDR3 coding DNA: TGTGCCAGCAGTTTATCACGACCTAGCACAGATACGCAGTATTTT.